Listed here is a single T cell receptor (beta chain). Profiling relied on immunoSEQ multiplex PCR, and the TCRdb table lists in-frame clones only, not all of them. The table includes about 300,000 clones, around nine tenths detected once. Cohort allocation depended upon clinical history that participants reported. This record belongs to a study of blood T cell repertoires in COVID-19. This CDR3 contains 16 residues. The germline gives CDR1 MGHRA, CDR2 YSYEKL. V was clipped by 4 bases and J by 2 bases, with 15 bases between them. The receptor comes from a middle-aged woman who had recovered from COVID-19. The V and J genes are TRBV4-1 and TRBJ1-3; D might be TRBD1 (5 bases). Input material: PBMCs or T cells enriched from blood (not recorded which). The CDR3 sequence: CASSLLLGGAGNTIYF. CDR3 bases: TGCGCCAGCAGCCTCCTGCTCGGAGGGGCTGGAAACACCATATATTTT.